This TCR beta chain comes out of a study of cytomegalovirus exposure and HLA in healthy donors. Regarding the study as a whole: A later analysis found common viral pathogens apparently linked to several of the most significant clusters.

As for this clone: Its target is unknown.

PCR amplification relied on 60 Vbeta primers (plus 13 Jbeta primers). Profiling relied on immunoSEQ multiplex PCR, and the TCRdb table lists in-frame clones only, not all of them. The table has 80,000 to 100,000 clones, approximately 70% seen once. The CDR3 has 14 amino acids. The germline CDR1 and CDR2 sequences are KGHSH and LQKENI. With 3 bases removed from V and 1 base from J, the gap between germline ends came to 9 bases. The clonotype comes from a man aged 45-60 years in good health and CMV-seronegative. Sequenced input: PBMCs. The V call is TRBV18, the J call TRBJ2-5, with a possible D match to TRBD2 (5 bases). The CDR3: CASSPPSFQETQYF. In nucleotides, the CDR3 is TGTGCCAGCTCACCGCCTAGCTTCCAAGAGACCCAGTACTTC.